The 12 T cell receptor beta chains presented below share a single source sample, sequenced in a study of cytomegalovirus exposure and HLA in healthy donors (TCRdb year 2017). Library preparation used the immunoSEQ multiplex PCR assay. For the multiplex PCR, a mixture combining 60 forward primers for TCR Vbeta segments and 13 reverse primers for TCR Jbeta segments was used. Imported from immuneACCESS, the table was reduced by TCRdb to in-frame sequences with V and J called. These copies leave out some clones; in studies compared against another copy, an unresolved V gene accounts for under half, and the cause of the remainder is not known. The data table for this sample lists 68,000 or so clones. About a sixth of the sample is in the top ten clones. Sequencing was performed on PBMCs. The receptor set was obtained from a boy aged 5-17 years in good health and CMV-seronegative.

The chain couples TRBV7-9 to TRBJ1-2; possibly TRBD1 for D (5 bases). This CDR3 spans 15 amino acids. The germline V gene encodes CDR1 SEHNR and CDR2 FQNEAQ (reference sequence). V was clipped by 4 bases and J by 4 bases, with 16 bases between them. The chain's CDR3 is CASSSPAGGGYGYTF. DNA of the CDR3: TGTGCCAGCAGCTCCCCCGCTGGGGGGGGCTATGGCTACACCTTC.

This chain uses TRBV7-9 with TRBJ1-5, with D unclear. Deletions cut 5 bases from V and 6 bases from J, with 8 bases between. CDR1 and CDR2 (germline): SEHNR, FQNEAQ (reference sequence). The CDR3 extends over 12 amino acids. CDR3 amino acids: CASSAGSQPQHF. The CDR3 nucleotides are TGTGCCAGCAGCGCGGGAAGTCAGCCCCAGCATTTT. The whole variable domain, filled in from reference TRBV7-9 and TRBJ1-5, reads DTGVSQNPRHKITKRGQNVTFRCDPISEHNRLYWYRQTLGQGPEFLTYFQNEAQLEKSRLLSDRFSAERPKGSFSTLEIQRTEQGDSAMYLCASSAGSQPQHFGDGTRLSIL.

The chain joins TRBV19 to TRBJ2-7, with 8 nucleotides matching TRBD2. V shed 4 bases and J 3 bases; nucleotides not matched to a gene: 5. Germline V gene lookup returns CDR1 LNHDA and CDR2 SQIVND (reference sequence). There are 14 residues in the CDR3. CDR3 sequence reads: CASSSREGVYEQYF. The DNA for the CDR3 is TGTGCCAGTAGTAGCCGGGAGGGTGTCTACGAGCAGTACTTC.

The chain couples TRBV4-2 to TRBJ2-5; 9 bases line up with TRBD2. Near its end, the DNA agrees better with TRBJ2-7, so the J call may be wrong. The CDR3 runs to 16 residues. Germline V gene lookup returns CDR1 LGHNA and CDR2 YNFKEQ. DNA for the CDR3: TGTGCCAGCAGCCAAGATAGGGCGGGGGGGCTGTACGAGCAGTACTTC. Translated, it gives CASSQDRAGGLYEQYF.

The rearrangement joins TRBV7-8 to TRBJ2-7, with TRBD1 matching 9 bases. Germline V lookup: CDR1 SGHVS, CDR2 FQNEAQ. V lost 0 bases to trimming and J lost 0 bases; unmatched junction nucleotides: 6. CDR3 length: 17 residues. Here the CDR3 reads CASSLAGTGGSSYEQYF. CDR3 sequence (DNA): TGTGCCAGCAGCTTAGCTGGTACAGGGGGCTCCTCCTACGAGCAGTACTTC.

The chain combines TRBV11-2 with TRBJ2-1; 9 nucleotides align to TRBD2. Germline V CDR1 and CDR2: SGHAT, FQNNGV. This CDR3 is built from 13 residues. Trimming cost V 4 bases and J 9 bases; bases outside gene matches: 4. The DNA for the CDR3 is TGTGCCAGCAGCTGGGGACTAGCAGGTGAGCAGTTCTTC. Amino acids: CASSWGLAGEQFF.

The DNA of the CDR3 is TGTGCCAGCACAACAGGGAACTATGGCTACACCTTC. Translated: CASTTGNYGYTF. The J gene is TRBJ1-2, the V gene TRBV28; TRBD1 might be the D (6 bases). V lost 7 bases, J lost 2 bases, and 8 bases lay in between. The CDR3 is 12 amino acids. The germline gives CDR1 MDHEN, CDR2 SYDVKM.

The chain is built from TRBV6-1 and TRBJ1-3; D is perhaps TRBD1 (6 bases). Deletions cut 2 bases from V and 2 bases from J, with 7 bases between. This CDR3 spans 14 amino acids. CDR1 and CDR2 (germline): MNHNS, SASEGT. Here the CDR3 DNA reads TGTGCCAGCAGTGAAAACAGGGCTGGAAACACCATATATTTT. Protein: CASSENRAGNTIYF.

This rearrangement joins TRBV1 to TRBJ2-3; TRBD2, the D gene given by the table, was not confirmed from the DNA. TRBV1 is shown as a pseudogene. This CDR3 spans 19 amino acids. In nucleotides, the CDR3 is TGCACCAGCAGCCAAGATCCGACTAGCGGGAGTGCAAGCACAGATACGCAGTATTTT. It specifies CTSSQDPTSGSASTDTQYF.

The CDR3, as DNA: TGTGCCAGTAGTCCTCCGGAGTGGCGGCAAGAGACCCAGTACTTC. Translation: CASSPPEWRQETQYF. The gene calls are TRBV19 and TRBJ2-5; D not certain. The CDR3 has 15 amino acids. Germline loops: CDR1 LNHDA, CDR2 SQIVND (reference sequence). V lost 5 bases to trimming and J lost 2 bases, with 15 bases between them. Variable domain in full (rest from reference TRBV19 and TRBJ2-5): DGGITQSPKYLFRKEGQNVTLSCEQNLNHDAMYWYRQDPGQGLRLIYYSQIVNDFQKGDIAEGYSVSREKKESFPLTVTSAQKNPTAFYLCASSPPEWRQETQYFGPGTRLLVL.

The chain combines TRBV5-5 with TRBJ1-2; D is undetermined. Germline values: CDR1 SGHKS, CDR2 YYEKEE (reference sequence). The CDR3 sequence is 13 residues long. V lost 5 bases to trimming and J lost 8 bases, with 16 bases between them. The CDR3 bases are TGTGCCAGCAGACACATCGGGGATGGAGGCTACACCTTC. This encodes CASRHIGDGGYTF. The entire variable domain, with the rest obtained from reference TRBV5-5 and TRBJ1-2, is as follows: DAGVTQSPTHLIKTRGQQVTLRCSPISGHKSVSWYQQVLGQGPQFIFQYYEKEERGRGNFPDRFSARQFPNYSSELNVNALLLGDSALYLCASRHIGDGGYTFGSGTRLTVV.

The chain uses TRBV30 and TRBJ2-5; D ambiguous. The J call is uncertain, as TRBJ2-7 better fits the DNA end. This CDR3 region has 11 residues. CDR1 and CDR2 (germline): GTSNPN, SVGIG (reference sequence). CDR3: CAWSSTYEQYF. The CDR3 DNA reads as TGTGCCTGGAGTTCAACCTACGAGCAGTACTTC.